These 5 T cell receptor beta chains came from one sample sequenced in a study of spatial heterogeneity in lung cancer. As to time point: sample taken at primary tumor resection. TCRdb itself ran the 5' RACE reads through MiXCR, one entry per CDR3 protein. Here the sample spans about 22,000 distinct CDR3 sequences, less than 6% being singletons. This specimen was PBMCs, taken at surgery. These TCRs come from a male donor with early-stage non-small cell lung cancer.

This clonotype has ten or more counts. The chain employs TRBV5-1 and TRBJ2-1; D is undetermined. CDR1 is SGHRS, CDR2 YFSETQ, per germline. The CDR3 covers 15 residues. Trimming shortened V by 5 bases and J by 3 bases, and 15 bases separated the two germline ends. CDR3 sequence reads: CASRLGSYNYNEQFF. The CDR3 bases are TGCGCCAGCAGGCTCGGTTCTTATAACTACAATGAGCAGTTCTTC.

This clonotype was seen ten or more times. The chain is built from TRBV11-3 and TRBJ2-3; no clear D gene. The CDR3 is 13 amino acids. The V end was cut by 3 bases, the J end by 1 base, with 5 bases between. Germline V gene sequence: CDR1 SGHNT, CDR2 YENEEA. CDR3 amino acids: CASSLSRTDTQYF. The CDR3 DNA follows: TGTGCCAGCAGCTTGAGCCGCACAGATACGCAGTATTTT.

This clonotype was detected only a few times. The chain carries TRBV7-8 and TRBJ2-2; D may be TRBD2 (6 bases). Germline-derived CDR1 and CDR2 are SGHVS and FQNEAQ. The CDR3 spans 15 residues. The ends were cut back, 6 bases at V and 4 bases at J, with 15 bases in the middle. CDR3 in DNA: TGTGCCAGCAGGGTAGCGGTCTCGAGCACCGGGGAGCTGTTTTTT. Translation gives CASRVAVSSTGELFF.

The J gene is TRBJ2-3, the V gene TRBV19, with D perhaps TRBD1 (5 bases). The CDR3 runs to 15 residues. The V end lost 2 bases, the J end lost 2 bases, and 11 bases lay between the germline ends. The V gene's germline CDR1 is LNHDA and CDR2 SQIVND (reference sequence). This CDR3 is CASSIRGRYTDTQYF. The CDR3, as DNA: TGTGCCAGTAGTATAAGGGGCCGTTACACAGATACGCAGTATTTT.

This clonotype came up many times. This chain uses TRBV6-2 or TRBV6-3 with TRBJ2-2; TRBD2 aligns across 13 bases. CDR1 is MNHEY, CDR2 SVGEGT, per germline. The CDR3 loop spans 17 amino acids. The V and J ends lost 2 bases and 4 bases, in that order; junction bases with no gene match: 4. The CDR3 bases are TGTGCCAGCAGTTACCCTCGACTAGCGGGAGGCACCGGGGAGCTGTTTTTT. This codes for CASSYPRLAGGTGELFF.